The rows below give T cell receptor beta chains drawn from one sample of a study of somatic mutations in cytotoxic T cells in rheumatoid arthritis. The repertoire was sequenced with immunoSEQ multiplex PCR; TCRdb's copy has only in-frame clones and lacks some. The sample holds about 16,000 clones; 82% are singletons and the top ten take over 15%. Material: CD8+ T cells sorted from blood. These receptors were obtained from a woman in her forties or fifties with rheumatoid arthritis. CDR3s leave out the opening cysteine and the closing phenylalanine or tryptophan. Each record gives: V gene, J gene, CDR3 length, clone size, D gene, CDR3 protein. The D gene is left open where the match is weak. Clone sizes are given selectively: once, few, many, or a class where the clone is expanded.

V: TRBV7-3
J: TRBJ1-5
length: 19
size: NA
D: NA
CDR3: ASSLSFLGGAPSPIRQPQH

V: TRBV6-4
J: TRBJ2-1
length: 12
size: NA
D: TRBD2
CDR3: ASSDSGLAWEQF

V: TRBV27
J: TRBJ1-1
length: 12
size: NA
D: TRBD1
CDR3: ASSSTGGHPEAF

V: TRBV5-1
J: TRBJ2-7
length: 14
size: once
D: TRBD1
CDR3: ASSTGGDREYVEQY

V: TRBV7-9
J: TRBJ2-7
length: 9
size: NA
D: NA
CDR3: ASSTDYEQY

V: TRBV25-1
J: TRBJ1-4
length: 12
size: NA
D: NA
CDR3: ASSESQSWAKLF

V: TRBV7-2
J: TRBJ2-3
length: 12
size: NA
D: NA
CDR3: ASISGSSTDTQY

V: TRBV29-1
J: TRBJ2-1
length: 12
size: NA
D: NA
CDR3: SGEAGDSYNEQF

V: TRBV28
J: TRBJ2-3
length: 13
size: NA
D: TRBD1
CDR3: ASRQDRGPTDTQY

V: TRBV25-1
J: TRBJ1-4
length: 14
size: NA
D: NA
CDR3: ASSDPLHTTNEKLF

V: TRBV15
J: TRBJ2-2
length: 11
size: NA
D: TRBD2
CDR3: ATSPTSGVELF

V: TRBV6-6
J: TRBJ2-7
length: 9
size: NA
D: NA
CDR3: ASSSGREQY

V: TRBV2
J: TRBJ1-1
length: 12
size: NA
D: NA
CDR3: ASSIRVANTEAF

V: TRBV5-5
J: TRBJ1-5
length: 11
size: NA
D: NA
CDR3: ASTQDLNQPQH

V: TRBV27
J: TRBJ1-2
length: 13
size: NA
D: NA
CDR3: ASSPIGSSNYGYT

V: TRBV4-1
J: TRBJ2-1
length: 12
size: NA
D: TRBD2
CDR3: ASSPSGVYNEQF

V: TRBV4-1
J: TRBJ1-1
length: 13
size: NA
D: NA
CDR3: ASSQAEGARFEAF

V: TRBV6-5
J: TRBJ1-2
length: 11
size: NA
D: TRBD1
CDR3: ASGQALGYGYT

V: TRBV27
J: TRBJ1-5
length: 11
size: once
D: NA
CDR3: ASSLLSGQPQH

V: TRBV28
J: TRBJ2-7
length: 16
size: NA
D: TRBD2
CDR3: ASTPLGPSGRAPYEQY

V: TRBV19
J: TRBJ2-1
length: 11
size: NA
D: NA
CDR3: ASSLADYNEQF

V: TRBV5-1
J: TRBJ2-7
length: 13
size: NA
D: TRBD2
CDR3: ASSPIAGPSYEQY

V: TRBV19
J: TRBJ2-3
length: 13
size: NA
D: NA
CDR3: ASRAARRGLDTQY

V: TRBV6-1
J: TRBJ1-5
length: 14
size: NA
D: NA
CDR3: ASSGEGRISNQPQH

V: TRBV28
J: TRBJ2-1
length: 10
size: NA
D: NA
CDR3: ASSFMGNEQF

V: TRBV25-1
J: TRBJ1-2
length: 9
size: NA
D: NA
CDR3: ASSDMNGYT

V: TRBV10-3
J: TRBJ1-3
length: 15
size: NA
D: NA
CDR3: AISERGAGASGNTIY

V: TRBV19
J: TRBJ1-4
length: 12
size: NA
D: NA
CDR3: ASSPRGGFEKLF

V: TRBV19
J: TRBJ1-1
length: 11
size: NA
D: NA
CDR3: ASSIIQYTEAF

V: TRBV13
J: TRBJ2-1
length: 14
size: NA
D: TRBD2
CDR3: ASSLGLAGLYNEQF

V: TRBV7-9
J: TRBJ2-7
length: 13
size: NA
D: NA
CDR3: ASIEIGLATYEQY

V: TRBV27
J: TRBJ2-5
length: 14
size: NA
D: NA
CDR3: ASSFIIGGPQETQY

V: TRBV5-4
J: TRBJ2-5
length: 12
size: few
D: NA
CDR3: ASSSPDYQETQY

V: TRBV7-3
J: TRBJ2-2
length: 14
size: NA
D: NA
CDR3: ASSLTLTGEAGELF

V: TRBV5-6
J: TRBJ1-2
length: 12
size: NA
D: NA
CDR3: ASSFVGAGYGYT

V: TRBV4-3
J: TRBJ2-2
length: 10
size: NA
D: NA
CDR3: ASSHSDGELF

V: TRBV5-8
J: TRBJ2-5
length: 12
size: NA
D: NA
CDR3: ASSSGGGRETQY

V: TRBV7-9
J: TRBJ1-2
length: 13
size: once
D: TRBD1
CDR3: ASSLDFQGGNGYT

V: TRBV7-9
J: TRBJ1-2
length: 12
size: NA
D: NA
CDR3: ASSYAATNYGYT

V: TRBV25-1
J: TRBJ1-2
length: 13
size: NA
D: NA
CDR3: ASSEAGTLNYGYT

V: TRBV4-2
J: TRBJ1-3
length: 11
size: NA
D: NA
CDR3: ASSQIDPVTIY